This T cell receptor (beta chain) was recovered during a study of type 1 regulatory T cells. Turning to the study itself: An in vitro protocol generated T-allo10, a Tr1-enriched, alloantigen-specific CD4 T cell product.

The CDR3 is made up of 14 amino acids. CDR1 SGHDN and CDR2 FVKESK come from the germline V gene. V lost 4 bases to trimming and J lost 5 bases, with 14 bases between them. Using its own MiXCR run on the reads, TCRdb lists one record per CDR3 protein. Among 80,000 to 100,000 distinct CDR3 sequences listed, about 28% were seen once. The sequence was collected from a human donor in good health. The V gene is TRBV14, the J gene TRBJ2-5; possible D gene TRBD1, 6 bases. The sample taken for sequencing was CD4+ T cells, either the whole sample or a sorted fraction (not recorded which). The CDR3 region has the DNA TGTGCCAGCAGCCTAAGAGGGGGTTCGGAGACCCAGTACTTC. Translation: CASSLRGGSETQYF. Full variable domain (rest looked up from reference TRBV14 and TRBJ2-5): EAGVTQFPSHSVIEKGQTVTLRCDPISGHDNLYWYRRVMGKEIKFLLHFVKESKQDESGMPNNRFLAERTGGTYSTLKVQPAELEDSGVYFCASSLRGGSETQYFGPGTRLLVL.